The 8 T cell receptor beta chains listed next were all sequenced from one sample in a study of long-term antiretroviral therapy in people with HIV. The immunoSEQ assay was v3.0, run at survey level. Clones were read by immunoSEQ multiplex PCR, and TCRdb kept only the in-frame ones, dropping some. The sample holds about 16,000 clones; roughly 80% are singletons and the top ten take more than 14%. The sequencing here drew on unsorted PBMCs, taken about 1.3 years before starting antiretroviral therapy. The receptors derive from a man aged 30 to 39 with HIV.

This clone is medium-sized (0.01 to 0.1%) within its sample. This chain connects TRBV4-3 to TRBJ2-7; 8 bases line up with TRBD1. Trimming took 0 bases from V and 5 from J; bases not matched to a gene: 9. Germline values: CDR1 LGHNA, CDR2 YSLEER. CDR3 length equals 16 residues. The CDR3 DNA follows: TGCGCCAGCAGCCAAGATAGCGGCAGGGGGCGAGACGAGCAGTACTTC. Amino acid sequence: CASSQDSGRGRDEQYF.

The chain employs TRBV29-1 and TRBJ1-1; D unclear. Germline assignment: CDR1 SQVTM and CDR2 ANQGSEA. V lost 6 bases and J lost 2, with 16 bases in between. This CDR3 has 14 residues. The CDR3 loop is CSVALRISNTEAFF. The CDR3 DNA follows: TGCAGCGTCGCGTTAAGGATATCAAACACTGAAGCTTTCTTT.

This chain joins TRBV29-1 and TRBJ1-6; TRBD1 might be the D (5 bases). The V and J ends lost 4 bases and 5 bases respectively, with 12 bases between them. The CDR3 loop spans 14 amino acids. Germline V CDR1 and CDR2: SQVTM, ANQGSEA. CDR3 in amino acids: CSVGSGQDNSPLHF. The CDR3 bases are TGCAGCGTTGGATCGGGGCAGGATAATTCACCCCTCCACTTT.

The CDR3 DNA reads TGTGCCAGCAGCGCCTTAGGGTGGGGGGGCACCGGCACTGAAGCTTTCTTT. Translation gives CASSALGWGGTGTEAFF. The chain links TRBV9 to TRBJ1-1; TRBD1 might be the D (6 bases). Germline V gene lookup returns CDR1 SGDLS and CDR2 YYNGEE. V lost 3 bases to trimming and J lost 4 bases, with 22 bases between them. The CDR3 covers 17 residues.

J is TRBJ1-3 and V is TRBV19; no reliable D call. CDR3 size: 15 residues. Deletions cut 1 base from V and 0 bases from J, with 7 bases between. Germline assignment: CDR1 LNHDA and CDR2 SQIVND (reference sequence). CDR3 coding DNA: TGTGCCAGTAGTATAGTGGCAGGCTCTGGAAACACCATATATTTT. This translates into CASSIVAGSGNTIYF. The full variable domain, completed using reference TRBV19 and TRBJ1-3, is DGGITQSPKYLFRKEGQNVTLSCEQNLNHDAMYWYRQDPGQGLRLIYYSQIVNDFQKGDIAEGYSVSREKKESFPLTVTSAQKNPTAFYLCASSIVAGSGNTIYFGEGSWLTVV.

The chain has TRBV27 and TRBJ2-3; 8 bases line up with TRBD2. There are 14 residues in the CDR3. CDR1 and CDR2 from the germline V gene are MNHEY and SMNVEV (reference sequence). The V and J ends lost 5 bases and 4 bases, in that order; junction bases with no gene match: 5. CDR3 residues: CASSTAREADTQYF. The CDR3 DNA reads TGTGCCAGCAGTACGGCGCGGGAGGCAGATACGCAGTATTTT.

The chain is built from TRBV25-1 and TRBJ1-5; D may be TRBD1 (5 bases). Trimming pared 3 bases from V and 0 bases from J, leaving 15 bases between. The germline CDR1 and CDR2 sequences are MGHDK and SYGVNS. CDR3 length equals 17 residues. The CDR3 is CASSEVRVKYSNQPQHF. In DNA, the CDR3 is TGTGCCAGCAGTGAGGTCAGGGTCAAATATAGCAATCAGCCCCAGCATTTT.

The CDR3 sequence: CASSELTDNQPQHF. CDR3 DNA sequence: TGTGCCAGCAGTGAATTGACAGACAATCAGCCCCAGCATTTT. This chain connects TRBV2 to TRBJ1-5, with a possible D match to TRBD1 (5 bases). The germline V and J ends were trimmed by 2 bases and 3 bases, with 8 bases remaining between them. Germline loops: CDR1 SNHLY, CDR2 FYNNEI. The CDR3 extends over 14 amino acids.